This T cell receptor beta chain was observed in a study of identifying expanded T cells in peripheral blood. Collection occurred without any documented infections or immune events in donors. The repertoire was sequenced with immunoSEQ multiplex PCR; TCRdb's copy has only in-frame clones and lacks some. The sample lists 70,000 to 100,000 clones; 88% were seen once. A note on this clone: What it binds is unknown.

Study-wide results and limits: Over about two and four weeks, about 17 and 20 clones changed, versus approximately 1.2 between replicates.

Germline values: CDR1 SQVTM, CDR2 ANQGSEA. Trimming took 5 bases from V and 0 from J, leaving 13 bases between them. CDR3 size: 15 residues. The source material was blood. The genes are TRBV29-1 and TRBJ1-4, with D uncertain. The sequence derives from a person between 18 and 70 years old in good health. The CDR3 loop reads CSVQSARPTNEKLFF. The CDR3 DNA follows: TGCAGCGTTCAAAGCGCGAGACCAACTAATGAAAAACTGTTTTTT.